This T cell receptor (beta chain) was captured by sequencing in a study of T cells after yellow fever vaccination. Study results and limitations: Weaker, the secondary response had a peak occurring faster, on day 5 versus 15.

This clonotype was seen ten or more times. Its target is not known. This CDR3 is built from 13 residues. Trimming took off 3 bases at V and 5 bases at J, with 10 bases between the two ends. Template switching with 5'RACE generated the TCR cDNA and added a universal primer site and UMIs. TCRdb re-analysed the 5' RACE reads in MiXCR, keeping a single row per CDR3 protein. The table has a few hundred thousand distinct CDR3 sequences, less than 20% seen once. V and J are TRBV12-3 or TRBV12-4 and TRBJ1-1; D remains unclear. Sequenced material: PBMCs, taken 5 days after the first yellow fever vaccination. The receptor comes from a man younger than 30 who received the YFV17D yellow fever vaccine. CDR3 residues: CASSFRVGTEAFF. CDR3 DNA: TGTGCCAGCAGTTTCCGGGTAGGGACTGAAGCTTTCTTT.